This entry lists 18 T cell receptor beta chains sequenced from one sample in a study of shared clonotypes between healthy human individuals. Only in-frame clones appear in the TCRdb table, and some are missing; sequencing was by immunoSEQ multiplex PCR. The sample carries 2 million to 2.5 million clones, nearly 97% recorded once. Material: naive CD4+ T cells sorted from blood. Described subset: CD45RA+ positively selected. The receptors derive from a man younger than 35 in good health.

This chain joins TRBV2 and TRBJ2-3; D is perhaps TRBD2 (6 bases). The CDR3 has 13 residues. V lost 6 bases, J lost 3 bases, and 10 bases lay in between. The germline V gene has CDR1 SNHLY and CDR2 FYNNEI. The CDR3 reads CASRGGLTDTQYF. CDR3 in DNA: TGTGCCAGCAGGGGGGGACTGACAGATACGCAGTATTTT.

Note on this clone: In the same sample, other DNA sequences code for this CDR3. The chain combines TRBV30 with TRBJ1-3, with D hard to call. Deletions cut 0 bases from V and 0 bases from J, with 9 bases between. CDR1 GTSNPN and CDR2 SVGIG come from the germline V gene (reference sequence). The CDR3 extends over 15 amino acids. The CDR3 is CAWSVMGSSGNTIYF. The CDR3 DNA follows: TGTGCCTGGAGTGTTATGGGGAGCTCTGGAAACACCATATATTTT.

The CDR3 loop is CASSSLGLDNEQFF. The DNA for the CDR3 is TGTGCCAGCAGCTCCCTAGGACTAGATAATGAGCAGTTCTTC. The V call is TRBV5-4, the J call TRBJ2-1, with 7 bases matching TRBD2. With 3 bases clipped from V and 7 bases from J, the junction kept 7 bases outside the gene matches. The germline V gene encodes CDR1 SGHNT and CDR2 YYREEE (reference sequence). This CDR3 comprises 14 residues.

V usage is TRBV5-4 and J usage is TRBJ2-2; 7 bases match TRBD1. Germline-derived CDR1 and CDR2 are SGHNT and YYREEE (reference sequence). The CDR3 runs to 15 residues. V lost 0 bases to trimming and J lost 4 bases; unmatched junction nucleotides: 3. CDR3 loop: CASSLADRATGELFF. The DNA for the CDR3 is TGTGCCAGCAGCTTGGCCGACAGGGCCACCGGGGAGCTGTTTTTT. The variable domain in full, completed from reference TRBV5-4 and TRBJ2-2, reads ETGVTQSPTHLIKTRGQQVTLRCSSQSGHNTVSWYQQALGQGPQFIFQYYREEENGRGNFPPRFSGLQFPNYSSELNVNALELDDSALYLCASSLADRATGELFFGEGSRLTVL.

V is TRBV9 and J is TRBJ1-3; possibly TRBD1 for D (5 bases). The CDR3 extends over 17 amino acids. V shed 4 bases and J shed 7 bases, with 24 bases lying between them. Germline CDR1 is SGDLS and CDR2 is YYNGEE. The CDR3 nucleotides read TGTGCCAGCAGCATAACCGAAGTTTGGGGGTGGGAGAACACCATATATTTT. It is translated as CASSITEVWGWENTIYF.

The CDR3 is CASSRIGTGNNEQFF. CDR3 coding DNA: TGTGCCAGCAGCCGGATTGGGACTGGCAACAATGAGCAGTTCTTC. The J gene is TRBJ2-1, the V gene TRBV5-6; D is perhaps TRBD2 (6 bases). The CDR3 extends over 15 amino acids. CDR1 is SGHDT, CDR2 YYEEEE, per germline. The ends were cut back, 4 bases at V and 5 bases at J, with 16 bases in the middle. Using reference TRBV5-6 and TRBJ2-1 for the parts outside the CDR3, the full variable domain is DAGVTQSPTHLIKTRGQQVTLRCSPKSGHDTVSWYQQALGQGPQFIFQYYEEEERQRGNFPDRFSGHQFPNYSSELNVNALLLGDSALYLCASSRIGTGNNEQFFGPGTRLTVL.

The CDR3 DNA sequence: TGTGCCAGCTCAGATTCGACGGGGCTCGGCAATCAGCCCCAGCATTTT. It is translated as CASSDSTGLGNQPQHF. The gene calls are TRBV18 and TRBJ1-5; tentative D call: TRBD1 (5 bases). Trimming took off 5 bases at V and 2 bases at J, with 16 bases between the two ends. CDR1 and CDR2 (germline): KGHSH, LQKENI. The CDR3 has 16 amino acids.

The rearrangement joins TRBV5-1 to TRBJ2-1; D not certain. Per the germline V gene, CDR1 is SGHRS and CDR2 is YFSETQ. The CDR3 is 12 amino acids. Trimming stripped 7 bases from V and 10 bases from J, with 15 bases between. The CDR3 DNA reads TGCGCCAGCGCCGTCGACTGGACCGAGCAGTTCTTC. Its translation is CASAVDWTEQFF. The complete variable domain, with remaining parts taken from reference TRBV5-1 and TRBJ2-1, reads KAGVTQTPRYLIKTRGQQVTLSCSPISGHRSVSWYQQTPGQGLQFLFEYFSETQRNKGNFPGRFSGRQFSNSRSEMNVSTLELGDSALYLCASAVDWTEQFFGPGTRLTVL.

On this clone: This same CDR3 is encoded by further DNA sequences in the sample. The CDR3 nucleotides are TGTGCCAGCAGATTAGCGGGAGGTACCTACGAGCAGTACTTC. Translated: CASRLAGGTYEQYF. V gene TRBV6-5 combines with J gene TRBJ2-7; 10 bases are a match to TRBD2. CDR3 length equals 14 residues. V lost 6 bases to trimming and J lost 2 bases; unmatched junction nucleotides: 4. CDR1 and CDR2 from the germline V gene are MNHEY and SVGAGI.

The chain couples TRBV7-2 to TRBJ2-5; weak D call: TRBD1 (6 bases). Per the germline V gene, CDR1 is SGHTA and CDR2 is FQGNSA. Trimming removed 5 bases at V and 1 base at J, with 14 bases between. The CDR3 spans 15 residues. CDR3 coding DNA: TGTGCCAGCAGCCGTAACGCAGGGGCCCAAGAGACCCAGTACTTC. The encoded protein is CASSRNAGAQETQYF.

The chain couples TRBV6-6 to TRBJ2-3; D not certain. With 5 bases removed from V and 0 bases from J, the gap between germline ends came to 9 bases. The CDR3 is made up of 14 amino acids. Germline assignment: CDR1 MNHNY and CDR2 SVGAGI (reference sequence). CDR3 in DNA: TGTGCCAGCAGTCAGAGCCTAAGCACAGATACGCAGTATTTT. This translates into CASSQSLSTDTQYF.

Remarks on this clone: The same CDR3 can be traced to other DNA sequences in this sample. The chain is built from TRBV18 and TRBJ1-1; D gene unclear. The ends were cut back, 1 base at V and 3 bases at J, with 9 bases in the middle. The CDR3 is 14 residues long. Germline CDR1 KGHSH, CDR2 LQKENI. The CDR3 bases are TGTGCCAGCTCACCACTGTCCCAGGACACTGAAGCTTTCTTT. Translating it yields CASSPLSQDTEAFF.

Comment on this clone: The same CDR3 also results from other DNA sequences found in this sample. The V and J genes are TRBV9 and TRBJ2-3; 7 bases fit TRBD1. The CDR3 runs 15 residues. Trimming at V came to 4 bases and at J to 0 bases, leaving 5 bases not matched to a gene. Germline V gene data show CDR1 as SGDLS and CDR2 as YYNGEE. CDR3 amino acids: CASSPRQGSTDTQYF. The CDR3 DNA follows: TGTGCCAGCAGCCCTAGACAGGGAAGCACAGATACGCAGTATTTT.

Worth noting for this clone: Other DNA sequences in this sample translate to the same CDR3. This chain uses TRBV2 with TRBJ1-2, with 7 bases that match TRBD1. This CDR3 region has 14 residues. The V gene end was trimmed by 6 bases and the J gene end by 4 bases; junction bases not matched to a gene: 8. Germline CDR1 and CDR2: SNHLY and FYNNEI. The CDR3 DNA is TGTGCCAGCAGGGGGGACAGTCTTACCTATGGCTACACCTTC. Protein: CASRGDSLTYGYTF.

The chain carries TRBV18 and TRBJ1-5; 10 positions match TRBD1. J gave up 5 bases and V 3 bases, and 4 bases lay outside the gene matches. The CDR3 has 15 residues. The germline CDR1 and CDR2 sequences are KGHSH and LQKENI. The CDR3 DNA reads TGTGCCAGCTCACCGGGACAGGGGCGTTATCAGCCCCAGCATTTT. It specifies CASSPGQGRYQPQHF.

This chain links TRBV7-9 with TRBJ1-2; D is ambiguous. Between the trimmed V and J ends, which lost 1 base and 8 bases, there was a span of 8 bases. The CDR3 covers 12 residues. Per the germline V gene, CDR1 is SEHNR and CDR2 is FQNEAQ (reference sequence). The DNA of the CDR3 is TGTGCCAGCAGCTTAGTAATGGAGGGCTACACCTTC. Amino acids: CASSLVMEGYTF.

The CDR3 nucleotides are TGTGCCAGCAGTGACTCCTGGGGGACTCAGCCCCAGCATTTT. Translation: CASSDSWGTQPQHF. The rearrangement joins TRBV6-1 to TRBJ1-5; D may be TRBD1 (5 bases). The CDR3 length is 14 residues. V was pared by 3 bases and J by 6 bases, with 12 bases between. Germline loops: CDR1 MNHNS, CDR2 SASEGT.

V is TRBV29-1 and J is TRBJ2-1, with TRBD2 matching 9 bases. Germline CDR1 SQVTM, CDR2 ANQGSEA. This CDR3 region has 16 residues. Germline trimming cut 7 bases from V and 2 bases from J; bases unmatched to any gene: 12. Here the CDR3 reads CSGRQRLAAAYNEQFF. The CDR3 DNA reads as TGCAGCGGTAGGCAAAGACTAGCGGCGGCCTACAATGAGCAGTTCTTC.